This is a list of T cell receptor beta chains from one sample in a study of molecular identifiers for immune sequencing clone quantification. TCRdb re-derived calls from the PCR reads in MiXCR, one entry per CDR3 protein. The table lists about 100,000 distinct CDR3 sequences, over 20% of them singletons, with more than 0.85% in the top ten. Sample: naive CD8+ T cells from blood, with Jurkat cell RNA spiked in. Receptors originate from a human donor in good health. Some libraries in this study had Jurkat cell RNA spiked in. CDR3s include the opening cysteine and the closing phenylalanine or tryptophan. A D gene is named only where the DNA matches it firmly. Clone size is not always given. Where it is, it says once, few, many or a class for expanded clones.

clone size: many
D gene: TRBD1
J gene: TRBJ1-1
V gene: TRBV3-1
CDR3 protein: CASSQTNLGTGGNTEAFF
CDR3 DNA: TGTGCCAGCAGCCAGACGAATTTGGGGACAGGGGGTAACACTGAAGCTTTCTTT

clone size: few
D gene: TRBD2
J gene: TRBJ2-5
V gene: TRBV7-9
CDR3 protein: CASSPYSGRARETQYF
CDR3 DNA: TGTGCCAGCAGCCCTTACAGCGGGAGGGCCCGGGAGACCCAGTACTTC

clone size: .
D gene: .
J gene: TRBJ1-1
V gene: TRBV3-1
CDR3 protein: CASSHGRENTEAFF
CDR3 DNA: TGTGCCAGCAGCCACGGCAGAGAGAACACTGAAGCTTTCTTT

clone size: many
D gene: .
J gene: TRBJ2-3
V gene: TRBV11-2
CDR3 protein: CASSLDGYTDTQYF
CDR3 DNA: TGTGCCAGCAGCCTGGACGGATACACAGATACGCAGTATTTT

clone size: .
D gene: TRBD2
J gene: TRBJ2-1
V gene: TRBV9
CDR3 protein: CASSASGGLYNELFF
CDR3 DNA: TGTGCCAGCAGCGCCAGCGGGGGCTTATACAATGAGCTGTTCTTC

clone size: .
D gene: TRBD2
J gene: TRBJ2-7
V gene: TRBV6-6
CDR3 protein: CAGESGGHEQYF
CDR3 DNA: TGTGCCGGCGAGAGCGGGGGCCACGAGCAGTACTTC

clone size: .
D gene: .
J gene: TRBJ2-2
V gene: TRBV27
CDR3 protein: CASSSLPSIGELFF
CDR3 DNA: TGTGCCAGCAGTTCCCTTCCTAGTATCGGGGAGCTGTTTTTT

clone size: many
D gene: TRBD2
J gene: TRBJ2-7
V gene: TRBV19
CDR3 protein: CASSLTSGSEQYF
CDR3 DNA: TGTGCCAGTAGTCTCACTAGCGGGAGTGAGCAGTACTTC

clone size: few
D gene: TRBD1
J gene: TRBJ2-1
V gene: TRBV20-1
CDR3 protein: CSAILRDRDYNEQFF
CDR3 DNA: TGCAGTGCCATATTACGGGACAGGGATTACAATGAGCAGTTCTTC

clone size: many
D gene: TRBD1
J gene: TRBJ2-1
V gene: TRBV6-5
CDR3 protein: CASSTGDLLDNEQFF
CDR3 DNA: TGTGCCAGCAGCACAGGGGATTTGTTAGACAATGAGCAGTTCTTC

clone size: many
D gene: .
J gene: TRBJ2-7
V gene: TRBV29-1
CDR3 protein: CSVVGQGWDEQYF
CDR3 DNA: TGCAGCGTTGTGGGGCAGGGATGGGACGAGCAGTACTTC

clone size: many
D gene: TRBD2
J gene: TRBJ2-3
V gene: TRBV5-4
CDR3 protein: CASSLGGALAGPDTQYF
CDR3 DNA: TGTGCCAGCAGCTTGGGTGGGGCCCTAGCGGGACCAGATACGCAGTATTTT

clone size: .
D gene: TRBD1
J gene: TRBJ2-1
V gene: TRBV5-1
CDR3 protein: CASSPAQGPHNEQFF
CDR3 DNA: TGCGCCAGCAGCCCGGCACAGGGGCCCCACAATGAGCAGTTCTTC

clone size: .
D gene: .
J gene: TRBJ2-2
V gene: TRBV12-3/TRBV12-4
CDR3 protein: CANSLGGGELFF
CDR3 DNA: TGTGCCAACAGTCTTGGTGGCGGGGAGCTGTTTTTT

clone size: many
D gene: TRBD2
J gene: TRBJ2-7
V gene: TRBV29-1
CDR3 protein: CSVEGPGGRSEQYF
CDR3 DNA: TGCAGCGTTGAAGGGCCGGGAGGGCGAAGTGAGCAGTACTTC

clone size: many
D gene: .
J gene: TRBJ2-7
V gene: TRBV27
CDR3 protein: CASSLGSEQYF
CDR3 DNA: TGTGCCAGCAGTTTAGGGTCCGAGCAGTACTTC

clone size: .
D gene: TRBD2
J gene: TRBJ2-7
V gene: TRBV7-9
CDR3 protein: CASSDGLAEPYF
CDR3 DNA: TGTGCCAGCAGCGACGGACTAGCGGAACCCTACTTC

clone size: many
D gene: .
J gene: TRBJ2-7
V gene: TRBV25-1
CDR3 protein: CASSAFKEQYF
CDR3 DNA: TGTGCCAGCAGTGCCTTCAAGGAGCAGTACTTC

clone size: few
D gene: .
J gene: TRBJ1-2
V gene: TRBV4-3
CDR3 protein: CASSQGLIGGADGYTF
CDR3 DNA: TGCGCCAGCAGCCAAGGGTTAATTGGAGGAGCGGATGGCTACACCTTC

clone size: many
D gene: .
J gene: TRBJ2-1
V gene: TRBV6-2/TRBV6-3
CDR3 protein: CASSATTGTDEQFF
CDR3 DNA: TGTGCCAGCAGTGCTACTACAGGGACGGATGAGCAGTTCTTC

clone size: many
D gene: .
J gene: TRBJ2-7
V gene: TRBV29-1
CDR3 protein: CSVEVASAAYEQYF
CDR3 DNA: TGCAGCGTTGAGGTGGCGAGCGCCGCCTACGAGCAGTACTTC

clone size: .
D gene: .
J gene: TRBJ2-7
V gene: TRBV15
CDR3 protein: CATSRDRASYEQYF
CDR3 DNA: TGTGCCACCAGCAGAGATCGGGCTTCCTACGAGCAGTACTTC

clone size: many
D gene: .
J gene: TRBJ1-5
V gene: TRBV5-6
CDR3 protein: CASSLAVEGQPQHF
CDR3 DNA: TGTGCCAGCAGCTTGGCTGTGGAGGGTCAGCCCCAGCATTTT

clone size: many
D gene: TRBD1
J gene: TRBJ2-7
V gene: TRBV7-9
CDR3 protein: CASSLQGAGYEQYF
CDR3 DNA: TGTGCCAGCAGCCTACAGGGGGCAGGGTACGAGCAGTACTTC

clone size: many
D gene: .
J gene: TRBJ2-7
V gene: TRBV27
CDR3 protein: CASSVRDSYEQYF
CDR3 DNA: TGTGCCAGCAGTGTCCGGGACTCCTACGAGCAGTACTTC

clone size: .
D gene: TRBD1
J gene: TRBJ2-7
V gene: TRBV4-3
CDR3 protein: CASSQDFQGAYEQYF
CDR3 DNA: TGCGCCAGCAGCCAAGATTTCCAGGGGGCCTACGAGCAGTACTTC

clone size: few
D gene: TRBD2
J gene: TRBJ2-3
V gene: TRBV27
CDR3 protein: CASSPRLASTDTQYF
CDR3 DNA: TGTGCCAGCAGTCCCCGACTAGCCTCCACAGATACGCAGTATTTT

clone size: many
D gene: .
J gene: TRBJ2-5
V gene: TRBV4-2
CDR3 protein: CASSQERASQETQYF
CDR3 DNA: TGTGCCAGCAGCCAAGAACGAGCCAGTCAAGAGACCCAGTACTTC

clone size: many
D gene: TRBD2
J gene: TRBJ2-3
V gene: TRBV12-3/TRBV12-4
CDR3 protein: CASSPRVAGTDTQYF
CDR3 DNA: TGTGCCAGCAGTCCCCGGGTAGCGGGGACAGATACGCAGTATTTT

clone size: many
D gene: TRBD2
J gene: TRBJ2-1
V gene: TRBV14
CDR3 protein: CASSQAVAGGDNEQFF
CDR3 DNA: TGTGCCAGCAGCCAAGCAGTAGCGGGAGGGGATAATGAGCAGTTCTTC

clone size: few
D gene: .
J gene: TRBJ1-5
V gene: TRBV27
CDR3 protein: CASSHGQVNQPQHF
CDR3 DNA: TGTGCCAGCAGTCATGGACAAGTCAATCAGCCCCAGCATTTT

clone size: many
D gene: TRBD2
J gene: TRBJ2-3
V gene: TRBV20-1
CDR3 protein: CSARDERLAGVPDTQYF
CDR3 DNA: TGCAGTGCTAGGGACGAGAGACTAGCGGGAGTTCCAGATACGCAGTATTTT

clone size: .
D gene: TRBD1
J gene: TRBJ1-6
V gene: TRBV9
CDR3 protein: CASSGPTGAKGDNSPLHF
CDR3 DNA: TGTGCCAGCAGCGGCCCGACAGGGGCAAAGGGTGATAATTCACCCCTCCACTTT

clone size: few
D gene: TRBD2
J gene: TRBJ2-7
V gene: TRBV12-3/TRBV12-4
CDR3 protein: CASSPGRGASSYEQYF
CDR3 DNA: TGTGCCAGCAGTCCCGGGAGGGGAGCCTCATCCTACGAGCAGTACTTC

clone size: many
D gene: TRBD2
J gene: TRBJ2-3
V gene: TRBV12-3/TRBV12-4
CDR3 protein: CASSHSGREGTQYF
CDR3 DNA: TGTGCCAGCAGCCATAGCGGGAGGGAAGGTACGCAGTATTTT

clone size: many
D gene: .
J gene: TRBJ1-6
V gene: TRBV12-3/TRBV12-4
CDR3 protein: CASSPGTNNSPLHF
CDR3 DNA: TGTGCCAGCAGTCCCGGGACGAATAATTCACCCCTCCACTTT

clone size: .
D gene: .
J gene: TRBJ2-5
V gene: TRBV12-3/TRBV12-4
CDR3 protein: CASSLSGGETQYF
CDR3 DNA: TGTGCCAGCAGTTTGTCGGGCGGGGAGACCCAGTACTTC

clone size: .
D gene: TRBD1
J gene: TRBJ1-5
V gene: TRBV5-3
CDR3 protein: CASSLGTGGGRPQHF
CDR3 DNA: TGTGCCAGCAGCTTAGGGACAGGGGGAGGTCGGCCCCAGCATTTT

clone size: .
D gene: .
J gene: TRBJ2-1
V gene: TRBV7-2
CDR3 protein: CASSFGRAAGWEQFF
CDR3 DNA: TGTGCCAGCAGCTTTGGTAGGGCAGCGGGCTGGGAGCAGTTCTTC

clone size: .
D gene: .
J gene: TRBJ1-2
V gene: TRBV19
CDR3 protein: CASSKDSYGYTF
CDR3 DNA: TGTGCCAGTAGTAAAGACAGCTATGGCTACACCTTC

clone size: many
D gene: .
J gene: TRBJ2-2
V gene: TRBV9
CDR3 protein: CASTEMGDTGELFF
CDR3 DNA: TGTGCCAGCACCGAGATGGGGGACACCGGGGAGCTGTTTTTT

clone size: many
D gene: .
J gene: TRBJ2-7
V gene: TRBV7-6
CDR3 protein: CASSRSGLSSYEQYF
CDR3 DNA: TGTGCCAGCAGCCGCTCGGGCCTGAGCTCCTACGAGCAGTACTTC

clone size: many
D gene: .
J gene: TRBJ2-5
V gene: TRBV6-5
CDR3 protein: CASSYSRGGPQETQYF
CDR3 DNA: TGTGCCAGCAGTTACTCGAGGGGGGGTCCCCAAGAGACCCAGTACTTC

clone size: many
D gene: .
J gene: TRBJ2-6
V gene: TRBV5-1
CDR3 protein: CASRTNSGANVLTF
CDR3 DNA: TGCGCCAGCAGAACAAACTCTGGGGCCAACGTCCTGACTTTC

clone size: many
D gene: TRBD1
J gene: TRBJ2-7
V gene: TRBV10-3
CDR3 protein: CAISEQGVEQYF
CDR3 DNA: TGTGCCATCAGTGAACAGGGGGTCGAGCAGTACTTC

clone size: many
D gene: TRBD1
J gene: TRBJ2-7
V gene: TRBV2
CDR3 protein: CASSTGQGYDEQYF
CDR3 DNA: TGTGCCAGCAGCACCGGACAGGGTTATGACGAGCAGTACTTC

clone size: many
D gene: .
J gene: TRBJ2-7
V gene: TRBV4-3
CDR3 protein: CASSPQGGSYEQYF
CDR3 DNA: TGCGCCAGCAGCCCCCAGGGGGGCTCCTACGAGCAGTACTTC

clone size: many
D gene: .
J gene: TRBJ2-3
V gene: TRBV27
CDR3 protein: CASSRTSYTDTQYF
CDR3 DNA: TGTGCCAGCAGCCGAACTAGTTACACAGATACGCAGTATTTT

clone size: many
D gene: .
J gene: TRBJ1-2
V gene: TRBV6-5
CDR3 protein: CASSRDLGGYTF
CDR3 DNA: TGTGCCAGCAGTCGGGATCTAGGCGGCTACACCTTC

clone size: .
D gene: .
J gene: TRBJ2-3
V gene: TRBV27
CDR3 protein: CASSFTLGSTDTQYF
CDR3 DNA: TGTGCCAGCAGTTTCACCCTCGGGAGCACAGATACGCAGTATTTT

clone size: .
D gene: TRBD2
J gene: TRBJ2-1
V gene: TRBV27
CDR3 protein: CASSFGLAAVHGQFF
CDR3 DNA: TGTGCCAGCAGTTTTGGGCTAGCGGCGGTCCATGGGCAGTTCTTC

clone size: .
D gene: TRBD2
J gene: TRBJ2-1
V gene: TRBV3-1
CDR3 protein: CASSQDSSGASYNEQFF
CDR3 DNA: TGTGCCAGCAGCCAAGATTCTAGCGGAGCCTCCTACAATGAGCAGTTCTTC

clone size: once
D gene: .
J gene: TRBJ2-2
V gene: TRBV9
CDR3 protein: CASSVDQGRDTGELFF
CDR3 DNA: TGTGCCAGCAGCGTAGATCAGGGGCGCGACACCGGGGAGCTGTTTTTT

clone size: few
D gene: TRBD1
J gene: TRBJ2-1
V gene: TRBV29-1
CDR3 protein: CSGPGQGVNEQFF
CDR3 DNA: TGCAGCGGGCCGGGACAGGGGGTCAATGAGCAGTTCTTC

clone size: few
D gene: .
J gene: TRBJ2-1
V gene: TRBV27
CDR3 protein: CASSFGVNEQFF
CDR3 DNA: TGTGCCAGCAGTTTCGGGGTAAATGAGCAGTTCTTC